These 29 T cell receptor beta chains originate from one sample sequenced in a study of blood T cell repertoires in COVID-19. This table comes from immunoSEQ multiplex PCR, and its TCRdb copy is limited to in-frame clones, with some not included. The repertoire holds about 90,000 clones, with roughly 77% as singletons. The sample taken for sequencing was peripheral blood. These receptors were collected from a human donor in a cohort sampled during active COVID-19.

The genes are TRBV4-1 and TRBJ2-1; possible D gene TRBD2, 5 bases. The CDR3 sequence is 15 residues long. Trimming pared 0 bases from V and 3 bases from J, leaving 9 bases between. Germline-derived CDR1 and CDR2 are MGHRA and YSYEKL. The CDR3: CASSQDSGSYNEQFF. Here the CDR3 DNA reads TGCGCCAGCAGCCAAGATTCGGGGAGCTACAATGAGCAGTTCTTC.

The V gene is TRBV18, the J gene TRBJ2-3, with 10 bases aligning to TRBD2. CDR1 and CDR2 from the germline V gene are KGHSH and LQKENI. This CDR3 is 18 amino acids long. Trimming took 5 bases from V and 4 from J; bases not matched to a gene: 15. The CDR3, as DNA: TGTGCCAGCTCATCCCCCTCGACTAGCGGGTTGTCCCCAGATACGCAGTATTTT. Translating it yields CASSSPSTSGLSPDTQYF.

The rearrangement links TRBV3-1 (or the pseudogene TRBV3-2) to TRBJ1-2; 7 positions agree with TRBD1. The CDR3 runs to 15 residues. V shed 5 bases and J 2 bases; nucleotides not matched to a gene: 8. The germline CDR1 and CDR2 sequences are LGHDT and YNNKEL (reference sequence). The CDR3 DNA sequence: TGTGCCAGCAGCGTCCGGGACAGTTTCAACTATGGCTACACCTTC. Translation: CASSVRDSFNYGYTF.

As to this clone: Other DNA sequences of this sample code for an identical CDR3. The chain is built from TRBV5-1 and TRBJ2-2, with 7 bases aligning to TRBD1. The CDR3 loop spans 15 amino acids. Germline V CDR1 and CDR2: SGHRS, YFSETQ. V lost 0 bases to trimming and J lost 3 bases; unmatched junction nucleotides: 2. The CDR3 region has the DNA TGCGCCAGCAGCTTGGGACAGGGCCACACCGGGGAGCTGTTTTTT. Its protein is CASSLGQGHTGELFF.

The V call is TRBV27, the J call TRBJ2-6; 7 bases match TRBD1. Looked up from germline, CDR1 is MNHEY and CDR2 is SMNVEV (reference sequence). Germline trimming cut 5 bases from V and 2 bases from J; bases unmatched to any gene: 3. The CDR3 has 15 residues. The DNA for the CDR3 is TGTGCCAGCAGTAAGGGACAGCCTGGGGCCAACGTCCTGACTTTC. This sequence encodes CASSKGQPGANVLTF. Using reference TRBV27 and TRBJ2-6 for the parts outside the CDR3, the full variable domain is EAQVTQNPRYLITVTGKKLTVTCSQNMNHEYMSWYRQDPGLGLRQIYYSMNVEVTDKGDVPEGYKVSRKEKRNFPLILESPSPNQTSLYFCASSKGQPGANVLTFGAGSRLTVL.

The gene calls are TRBV11-2 and TRBJ2-7; TRBD2 agrees at 7 bases. V shed 1 base and J 5 bases; nucleotides not matched to a gene: 2. Germline CDR1 is SGHAT and CDR2 is FQNNGV. The CDR3 has 13 amino acids. CDR3 DNA sequence: TGTGCCAGCAGCTTAGGTACTAGCGACGAGCAGTACTTC. Protein sequence: CASSLGTSDEQYF. Complete variable domain (other parts from reference TRBV11-2 and TRBJ2-7): EAGVAQSPRYKIIEKRQSVAFWCNPISGHATLYWYQQILGQGPKLLIQFQNNGVVDDSQLPKDRFSAERLKGVDSTLKIQPAKLEDSAVYLCASSLGTSDEQYFGPGTRLTVT.

The V gene is TRBV3-1 (or the pseudogene TRBV3-2), the J gene TRBJ1-6, with 10 bases aligning to TRBD1. The CDR3 totals 14 residues. Germline assignment: CDR1 LGHDT and CDR2 YNNKEL (reference sequence). V lost 7 bases, J lost 9 bases, and 6 bases stayed unmatched. CDR3 region: CASNLGQGSSPLHF. In nucleotides, the CDR3 is TGTGCCAGCAACTTGGGACAGGGGAGTTCACCCCTCCACTTT.

The chain uses TRBV30 and TRBJ1-6, with TRBD1 as a possible D gene (6 bases). This CDR3 is built from 14 residues. CDR1 and CDR2 from the germline V gene are GTSNPN and SVGIG (reference sequence). Between the trimmed V and J ends, which lost 3 bases and 6 bases, there was a span of 12 bases. CDR3 protein: CAWRETGINSPLHF. CDR3 coding DNA: TGTGCCTGGAGGGAAACAGGGATTAATTCACCCCTCCACTTT.

The chain is built from TRBV10-3 and TRBJ1-1, with D perhaps TRBD1 (6 bases). CDR1 is ENHRY and CDR2 is SYGVKD in the germline V gene. V lost 6 bases and J 5 bases, leaving 7 bases between the germline ends. The CDR3 covers 11 residues. DNA of the CDR3: TGTGCCATCAGCACAGGGACTGAAGCTTTCTTT. This sequence encodes CAISTGTEAFF.

The chain is built from TRBV14 and TRBJ2-7; TRBD1 matches 8 bases. J lost 1 base, V lost 3 bases, and 5 bases had no gene match. Germline-derived CDR1 and CDR2 are SGHDN and FVKESK. This CDR3 is 15 amino acids long. CDR3 in DNA: TGTGCCAGCAGCCATGGACAGGGTGGTTCCTACGAGCAGTACTTC. Protein: CASSHGQGGSYEQYF.

The rearrangement uses TRBV28 and TRBJ2-1; 8 bases fit TRBD1. V shed 7 bases and J 2 bases; nucleotides not matched to a gene: 7. Germline assignment: CDR1 MDHEN and CDR2 SYDVKM. CDR3 length: 15 residues. CDR3 protein: CASIGTGRAYNEQFF. The CDR3 region has the DNA TGTGCCAGCATTGGGACAGGACGGGCCTACAATGAGCAGTTCTTC.

The rearrangement joins TRBV3-1 (or the pseudogene TRBV3-2) to TRBJ2-7; 8 bases fit TRBD2. From germline, CDR1 is LGHDT and CDR2 YNNKEL (reference sequence). Germline trimming cut 4 bases from V and 4 bases from J; bases unmatched to any gene: 9. The CDR3 contains 15 residues. The CDR3 region has the DNA TGTGCCAGCAGCCGCGTACGGGGGGGCCTTTACGAGCAGTACTTC. Encoded protein: CASSRVRGGLYEQYF.

The genes are TRBV4-1 and TRBJ2-1; D perhaps matches TRBD1 (10 bases). V gave up 0 bases and J gave up 8 bases, with 29 bases separating them. The CDR3 is 20 residues long. Per germline, CDR1 MGHRA and CDR2 YSYEKL. The DNA for the CDR3 is TGCGCCAGCAGCCAAGATCAGCCCGGGACAGGGGCGGGGGGGCTCGATGAGCAGTTCTTC. Translating gives CASSQDQPGTGAGGLDEQFF.

The CDR3 DNA reads TGTGCCAGCAGTACTCAGACAGGAAGGGGTGAAGCTTTCTTT. Amino acids: CASSTQTGRGEAFF. This rearrangement joins TRBV28 to TRBJ1-1, with TRBD1 as a possible D gene (6 bases). Trimming took 5 bases from V and 7 from J, leaving 17 bases between them. The CDR3 sequence is 14 residues long. CDR1 is MDHEN and CDR2 is SYDVKM in the germline V gene.

There are a few counts of this clone. V gene TRBV2 combines with J gene TRBJ1-6; TRBD1 is a possible D gene (6 bases). The CDR3 runs to 16 residues. Germline V gene data show CDR1 as SNHLY and CDR2 as FYNNEI. Between the trimmed V and J ends, which lost 5 bases and 4 bases, there was a span of 15 bases. In DNA form, the CDR3 reads TGTGCCAGCAGTCCTCCCCTCACAGGGTATAATTCACCCCTCCACTTT. Protein: CASSPPLTGYNSPLHF.

This rearrangement joins TRBV9 to TRBJ2-2, with 8 bases matching TRBD1. The CDR3 loop spans 17 amino acids. From germline, CDR1 is SGDLS and CDR2 YYNGEE. Trimming at V came to 3 bases and at J to 3 bases, leaving 10 bases not matched to a gene. Here the CDR3 DNA reads TGTGCCAGCAGCGGAGGGACAGGCCCCCCCCACACCGGGGAGCTGTTTTTT. It codes for CASSGGTGPPHTGELFF. The entire variable domain, with the rest obtained from reference TRBV9 and TRBJ2-2, is as follows: DSGVTQTPKHLITATGQRVTLRCSPRSGDLSVYWYQQSLDQGLQFLIQYYNGEERAKGNILERFSAQQFPDLHSELNLSSLELGDSALYFCASSGGTGPPHTGELFFGEGSRLTVL.

The chain has TRBV4-3 and TRBJ1-6, with 9 nucleotides matching TRBD1. The V and J ends lost 0 bases and 10 bases, in that order; junction bases with no gene match: 7. Germline CDR1 is LGHNA and CDR2 is YSLEER. The CDR3 sequence is 16 residues long. The CDR3: CASSQEGTGRGSPLHF. For the CDR3, the DNA is TGCGCCAGCAGCCAAGAAGGGACAGGGAGAGGATCACCCCTCCACTTT.

This clone has only a few counts. Other DNA sequences from this sample encode an identical CDR3 as well. The genes are TRBV27 and TRBJ2-6, with D possibly TRBD2 on 5 matching bases. Trimming shortened V by 5 bases and J by 1 base, and 9 bases separated the two germline ends. CDR1 and CDR2 from the germline V gene are MNHEY and SMNVEV (reference sequence). The CDR3 is 15 amino acids. CDR3 in amino acids: CASSPRGSGANVLTF. The CDR3 DNA is TGTGCCAGCAGTCCCCGGGGTTCTGGGGCCAACGTCCTGACTTTC.

The chain combines TRBV30 with TRBJ1-2, with 9 bases lining up with TRBD1. This CDR3 comprises 14 residues. The V gene end was trimmed by 5 bases and the J gene end by 4 bases; junction bases not matched to a gene: 8. CDR1 is GTSNPN, CDR2 SVGIG, per germline (reference sequence). CDR3 protein: CAWATGGAGYGYTF. The CDR3 nucleotides read TGTGCCTGGGCTACAGGGGGCGCGGGCTATGGCTACACCTTC.

The genes are TRBV7-6 and TRBJ2-1, with 13 bases identical to TRBD2. Unmatched junction bases numbered 7, after V lost 4 bases and J lost 4 bases. This CDR3 is 17 amino acids long. The germline V gene encodes CDR1 SGHVS and CDR2 FNYEAQ. The CDR3 loop reads CASSSRLAGGPYNEQFF. CDR3 bases: TGTGCCAGCAGCTCCAGACTAGCGGGGGGCCCTTACAATGAGCAGTTCTTC.

This clone was counted a few times. V usage is TRBV2 and J usage is TRBJ2-4; D is uncertain. The V gene's germline CDR1 is SNHLY and CDR2 FYNNEI. With 4 bases removed from V and 6 bases from J, the gap between germline ends came to 4 bases. This CDR3 region has 11 residues. The CDR3 DNA follows: TGTGCCAGCAGTGCGGTAAACATTCAGTACTTC. This gives the protein CASSAVNIQYF.

This clone appeared once. The chain couples TRBV28 to TRBJ2-3; TRBD2 aligns across 8 bases. The J segment lost 2 bases and the V segment lost 5 bases, leaving 12 bases of the junction unmatched. The CDR3 has 17 amino acids. Germline lookup yields CDR1 MDHEN and CDR2 SYDVKM. CDR3 sequence reads: CASSPIARAGDTDTQYF. The CDR3 region has the DNA TGTGCCAGCAGTCCCATAGCGAGAGCGGGGGACACAGATACGCAGTATTTT.

In its sample, this clone was seen a few times. DNA for the CDR3: TGTGCCAGCAGCCCTCCGAGCGGACTGAGCTCCTACGAGCAGTACTTC. It yields the protein CASSPPSGLSSYEQYF. This chain joins TRBV3-1 (or the pseudogene TRBV3-2) and TRBJ2-7, with D possibly matching TRBD2 (5 bases). The CDR3 spans 16 residues. V dropped 4 bases and J dropped 0 bases, with 16 bases sitting between them. CDR1 and CDR2 from the germline V gene are LGHDT and YNNKEL (reference sequence).

This clone was picked up a small number of times. The chain recombines TRBV5-1 with TRBJ1-2; no firm D call. The CDR3 totals 15 residues. Germline lookup yields CDR1 SGHRS and CDR2 YFSETQ. V was shortened by 6 bases and J by 3 bases, with 18 bases between the two germline ends. Written as DNA, the CDR3 is TGCGCCAGCACCAACTCCCTACGGGGTGACTATGGCTACACCTTC. Translated: CASTNSLRGDYGYTF.

This chain uses TRBV6-5 with TRBJ2-2; 8 positions match TRBD1. Germline V gives CDR1 MNHEY, CDR2 SVGAGI. CDR3 length: 15 amino acids. J lost 5 bases, V lost 4 bases, and 6 bases had no gene match. The CDR3 nucleotides read TGTGCCAGCAGTTTCGGGACAGGACGTACCGGGGAGCTGTTTTTT. Protein product: CASSFGTGRTGELFF.

The V call is TRBV6-5, the J call TRBJ1-5; 9 bases map to TRBD1. The CDR3 loop spans 14 amino acids. From germline, CDR1 is MNHEY and CDR2 SVGAGI. Trimming took 6 bases from V and 7 from J; bases not matched to a gene: 7. This CDR3 is CASRPGQGRQPQHF. The CDR3 nucleotides read TGTGCCAGCAGACCGGGACAGGGTAGGCAGCCCCAGCATTTT.

This clone has just a few counts. CDR3 nucleotides: TGCGCCAGCAGCCAAGATAACCCCCGGGGGGGAAGAAACACCATATATTTT. This codes for CASSQDNPRGGRNTIYF. The chain combines TRBV4-3 with TRBJ1-3; the D gene is possibly TRBD1 (5 bases). The V gene lost 0 bases and the J gene lost 5 bases, with 17 bases spanning the gap. Germline V gives CDR1 LGHNA, CDR2 YSLEER. The CDR3 length is 17 residues.

V is TRBV24-1 and J is TRBJ2-7; 8 bases line up with TRBD1. Trimming removed 3 bases from V and 7 bases from J; junction bases left unmatched: 7. CDR1 is KGHDR and CDR2 is SFDVKD in the germline V gene. CDR3 length: 14 amino acids. This chain's CDR3 is CATSDPGTGDEQYF. As DNA, the CDR3 is TGTGCCACCAGTGATCCAGGGACAGGCGATGAGCAGTACTTC.

This clone has a handful of counts. The gene calls are TRBV5-1 and TRBJ1-5, with 11 bases that match TRBD1. The CDR3 runs 15 residues. From germline, CDR1 is SGHRS and CDR2 YFSETQ. After removal of 4 bases from V and 7 bases from J, the junction contained 7 bases not matched to a gene. The chain's CDR3 is CASSPGQGARQPQHF. The CDR3 DNA reads as TGCGCCAGCAGCCCAGGACAGGGGGCAAGGCAGCCCCAGCATTTT.